Shown below are 6 T cell receptor beta chains from a single sample sequenced in a study of blood T cell repertoires in COVID-19. TCRdb's copy holds only in-frame clones and misses some; the assay was immunoSEQ multiplex PCR. The table records 140,000 or so clones, roughly 90% of them present only once. Sample: peripheral blood. These TCRs come from a human donor with COVID-19, enrolled during active disease. The donor label of this sample is uncertain.

The J gene is TRBJ1-6, the V gene TRBV19; D gene unclear. The CDR3 runs to 15 residues. The ends were cut back, 2 bases at V and 10 bases at J, with 15 bases in the middle. Germline V gives CDR1 LNHDA, CDR2 SQIVND (reference sequence). CDR3 amino acids: CASSINPSLSSPLHF. CDR3 sequence (DNA): TGTGCCAGTAGTATAAATCCCTCTCTCTCCTCACCCCTCCACTTT.

The chain recombines TRBV11-2 with TRBJ1-2; 12 bases fit TRBD1. With V trimmed by 7 bases and J by 8 bases, 8 bases remained unmatched. The CDR3 runs 14 residues. Per the germline V gene, CDR1 is SGHAT and CDR2 is FQNNGV. Written as DNA, the CDR3 is TGTGCCAGCACACCGGGACAGGGGGCTCGGGGCTACACCTTC. Protein product: CASTPGQGARGYTF.

The chain recombines TRBV5-5 with TRBJ2-5; D is unresolved. CDR3 length: 13 amino acids. CDR1 SGHKS and CDR2 YYEKEE come from the germline V gene (reference sequence). Trimming pared 9 bases from V and 0 bases from J, leaving 12 bases between. The DNA for the CDR3 is TGTGCCACCCAACAACACAACCAAGAGACCCAGTACTTC. This encodes CATQQHNQETQYF.

This clone showed up just once. The chain couples TRBV4-2 to TRBJ2-1; 7 bases map to TRBD2. Germline CDR1 LGHNA, CDR2 YNFKEQ. Trimming cost V 0 bases and J 3 bases; bases outside gene matches: 8. The CDR3 runs to 17 residues. This chain's CDR3 is CASSQDIASGHYNEQFF. CDR3 in DNA: TGTGCCAGCAGCCAAGATATTGCTAGCGGACACTACAATGAGCAGTTCTTC.

The chain carries TRBV2 and TRBJ1-6, with D possibly TRBD1 on 5 matching bases. Germline V CDR1 and CDR2: SNHLY, FYNNEI. Trimming removed 7 bases from V and 4 bases from J, with 14 bases in between. The CDR3 length is 15 residues. CDR3: CASTLQAEYNSPLHF. The DNA for the CDR3 is TGTGCCAGCACACTACAGGCCGAGTATAATTCACCCCTCCACTTT.

The gene calls are TRBV21-1 and TRBJ1-4. TRBV21-1 is annotated as a pseudogene. The CDR3 contains 16 residues. Written as DNA, the CDR3 is TGTGCCAGCAGCAAAGAGAGGGTCCCAACTAATGAAAAACTGTTTTTT. Its translation is CASSKERVPTNEKLFF.